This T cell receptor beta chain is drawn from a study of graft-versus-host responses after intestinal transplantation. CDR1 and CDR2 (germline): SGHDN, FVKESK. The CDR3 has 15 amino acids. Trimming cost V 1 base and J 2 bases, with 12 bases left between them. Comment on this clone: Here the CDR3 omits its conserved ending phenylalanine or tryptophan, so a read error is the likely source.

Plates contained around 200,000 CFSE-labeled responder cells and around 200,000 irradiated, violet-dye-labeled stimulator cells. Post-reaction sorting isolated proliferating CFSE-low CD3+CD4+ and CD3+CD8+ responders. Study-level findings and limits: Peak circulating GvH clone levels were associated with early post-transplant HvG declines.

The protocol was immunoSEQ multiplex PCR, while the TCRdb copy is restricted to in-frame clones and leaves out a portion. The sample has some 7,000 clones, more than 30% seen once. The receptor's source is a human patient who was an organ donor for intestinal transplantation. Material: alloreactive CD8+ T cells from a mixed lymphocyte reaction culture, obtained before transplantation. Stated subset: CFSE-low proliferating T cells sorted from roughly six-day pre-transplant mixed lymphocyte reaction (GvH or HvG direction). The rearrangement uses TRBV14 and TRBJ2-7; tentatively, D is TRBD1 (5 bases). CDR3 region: CASSQGRTPPYEQYL. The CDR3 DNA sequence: TGTGCCAGCAGCCAAGGTCGGACACCTCCCTACGAGCAGTACCTC.